One T cell receptor (beta chain) is described in this entry. This sample stems from a study of shared clonotypes between healthy human individuals. Germline-derived CDR1 and CDR2 are MDHEN and SYDVKM. The ends lost 5 bases at V and 1 base at J; junction bases unmatched: 6. This CDR3 region has 15 residues. The authors' processing: Quality scores were absent from the junction-only immunoSEQ sequences, so filtering differed. Sequencing was performed with immunoSEQ multiplex PCR; in TCRdb, only in-frame clones are kept and a portion is missing. The V and J calls and clone size were taken over from that table, and D and trimming were inferred from the DNA. The sample lists 400,000 or so clones; about 97% were seen once.

Sequenced input: memory CD8+ T cells sorted from blood. Subset denoted: CD45RO+ cells pooled with CCR7-negative TemRA cells. The clonotype comes from a man aged 25-45 years in good health. The chain is built from TRBV28 and TRBJ2-3, with 7 bases fitting TRBD2. Here the CDR3 DNA reads TGTGCCAGCAGTGGGCCTAGCGGCCGCACAGATACGCAGTATTTT. This sequence encodes CASSGPSGRTDTQYF.